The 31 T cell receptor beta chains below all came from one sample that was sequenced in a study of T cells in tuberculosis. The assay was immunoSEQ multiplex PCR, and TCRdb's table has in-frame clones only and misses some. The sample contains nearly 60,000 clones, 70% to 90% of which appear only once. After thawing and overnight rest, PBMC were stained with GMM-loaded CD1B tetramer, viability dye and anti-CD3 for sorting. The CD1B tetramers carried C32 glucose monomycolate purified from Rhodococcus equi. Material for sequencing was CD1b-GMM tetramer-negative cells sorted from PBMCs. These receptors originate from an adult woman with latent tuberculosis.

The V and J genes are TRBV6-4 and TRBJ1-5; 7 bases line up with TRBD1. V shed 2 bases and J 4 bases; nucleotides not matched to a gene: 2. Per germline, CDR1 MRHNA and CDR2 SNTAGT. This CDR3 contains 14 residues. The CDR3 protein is CASSDGTANQPQHF. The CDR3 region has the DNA TGTGCCAGCAGTGACGGGACAGCTAATCAGCCCCAGCATTTT.

CDR3 sequence reads: CASNSGGAGELFF. Here the CDR3 DNA reads TGTGCCAGCAACTCGGGGGGGGCCGGGGAGCTGTTTTTT. The chain employs TRBV25-1 and TRBJ2-2, with TRBD2 matching over 8 bases. Germline V CDR1 and CDR2: MGHDK, SYGVNS. The V gene end was trimmed by 7 bases and the J gene end by 6 bases; junction bases not matched to a gene: 4. The CDR3 spans 13 residues.

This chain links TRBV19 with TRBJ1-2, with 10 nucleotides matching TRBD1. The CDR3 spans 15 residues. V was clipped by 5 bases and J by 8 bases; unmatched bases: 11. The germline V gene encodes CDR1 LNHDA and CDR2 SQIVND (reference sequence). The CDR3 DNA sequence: TGTGCCAGTAGTTCCACGGGACAGGGGTCGGGCGGCTACACCTTC. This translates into CASSSTGQGSGGYTF.

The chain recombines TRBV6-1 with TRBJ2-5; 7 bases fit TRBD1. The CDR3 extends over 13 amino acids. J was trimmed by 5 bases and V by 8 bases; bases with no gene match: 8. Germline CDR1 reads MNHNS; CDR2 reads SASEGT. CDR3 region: CASLRGHGETQYF. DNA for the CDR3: TGTGCCAGCCTAAGGGGGCATGGTGAGACCCAGTACTTC.

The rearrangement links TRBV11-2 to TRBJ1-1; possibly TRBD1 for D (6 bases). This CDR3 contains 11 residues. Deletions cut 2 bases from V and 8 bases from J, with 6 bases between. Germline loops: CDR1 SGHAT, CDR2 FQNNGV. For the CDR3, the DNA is TGTGCCAGCAGCTTACAGGGGGAAGCTTTCTTT. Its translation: CASSLQGEAFF.

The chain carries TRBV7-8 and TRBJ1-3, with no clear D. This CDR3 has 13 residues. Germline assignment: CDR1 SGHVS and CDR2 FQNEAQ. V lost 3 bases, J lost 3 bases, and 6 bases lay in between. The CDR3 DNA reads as TGTGCCAGCAGCTTCGGGGTTGGAAACACCATATATTTT. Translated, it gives CASSFGVGNTIYF.

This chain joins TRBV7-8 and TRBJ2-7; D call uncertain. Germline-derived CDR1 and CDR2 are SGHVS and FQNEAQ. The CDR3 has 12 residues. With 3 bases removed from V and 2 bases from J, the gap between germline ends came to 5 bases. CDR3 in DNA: TGTGCCAGCAGCTTGTTTACCTACGAGCAGTACTTC. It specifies CASSLFTYEQYF.

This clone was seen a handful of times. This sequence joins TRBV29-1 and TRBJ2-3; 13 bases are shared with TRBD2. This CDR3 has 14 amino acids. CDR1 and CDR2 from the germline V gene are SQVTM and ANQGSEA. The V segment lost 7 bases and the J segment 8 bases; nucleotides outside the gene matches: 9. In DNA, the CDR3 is TGCAGCGCCGGGACTAGCGGGACGGGCTTTACGCAGTATTTT. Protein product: CSAGTSGTGFTQYF.

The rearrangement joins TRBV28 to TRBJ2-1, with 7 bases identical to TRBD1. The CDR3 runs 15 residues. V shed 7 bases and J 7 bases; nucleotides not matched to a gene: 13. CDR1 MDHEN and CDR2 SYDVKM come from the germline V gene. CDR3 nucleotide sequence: TGTGCCAGCATCACGTACAGGGGTGCGGGTAATGAGCAGTTCTTC. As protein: CASITYRGAGNEQFF.

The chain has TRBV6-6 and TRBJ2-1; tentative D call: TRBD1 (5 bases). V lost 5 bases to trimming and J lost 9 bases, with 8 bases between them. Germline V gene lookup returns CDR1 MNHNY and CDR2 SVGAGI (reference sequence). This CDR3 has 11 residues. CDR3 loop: CASSNTGEQFF. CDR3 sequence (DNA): TGTGCCAGCAGTAACACAGGTGAGCAGTTCTTC.

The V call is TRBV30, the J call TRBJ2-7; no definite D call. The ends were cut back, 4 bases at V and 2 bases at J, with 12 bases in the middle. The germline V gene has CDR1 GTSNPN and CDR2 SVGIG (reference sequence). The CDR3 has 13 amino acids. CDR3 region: CAWTRRHTYEQYF. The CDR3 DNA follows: TGTGCCTGGACTAGACGGCACACCTACGAGCAGTACTTC.

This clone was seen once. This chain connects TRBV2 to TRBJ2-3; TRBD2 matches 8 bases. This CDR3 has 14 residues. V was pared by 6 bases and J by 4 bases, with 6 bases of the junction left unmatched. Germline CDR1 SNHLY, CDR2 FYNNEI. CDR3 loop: CASRYLAGADTQYF. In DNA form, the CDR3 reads TGTGCCAGCAGGTATCTAGCGGGCGCAGATACGCAGTATTTT. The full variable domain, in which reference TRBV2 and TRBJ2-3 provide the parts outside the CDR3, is EPEVTQTPSHQVTQMGQEVILRCVPISNHLYFYWYRQILGQKVEFLVSFYNNEISEKSEIFDDQFSVERPDGSNFTLKIRSTKLEDSAMYFCASRYLAGADTQYFGPGTRLTVL.

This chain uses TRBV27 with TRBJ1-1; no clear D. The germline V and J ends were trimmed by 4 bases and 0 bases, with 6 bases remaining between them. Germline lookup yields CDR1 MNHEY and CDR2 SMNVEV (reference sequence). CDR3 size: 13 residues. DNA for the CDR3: TGTGCCAGCAGTTATCAGATGAACACTGAAGCTTTCTTT. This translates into CASSYQMNTEAFF.

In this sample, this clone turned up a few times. This CDR3 reads CASSNPGSYNEQFF. In nucleotides, the CDR3 is TGTGCCAGCAGTAATCCGGGGTCCTACAATGAGCAGTTCTTC. This chain links TRBV13 with TRBJ2-1, with D perhaps matching TRBD2 (5 bases). This CDR3 region has 14 residues. Trimming shortened V by 6 bases and J by 1 base, and 10 bases separated the two germline ends. Germline V gives CDR1 PRHDT, CDR2 FYEKMQ (reference sequence).

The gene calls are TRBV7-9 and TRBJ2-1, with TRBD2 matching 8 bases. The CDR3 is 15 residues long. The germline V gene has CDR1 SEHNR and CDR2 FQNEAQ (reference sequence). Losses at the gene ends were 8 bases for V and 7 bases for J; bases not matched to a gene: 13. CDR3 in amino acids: CASAAGAVSWNEQFF. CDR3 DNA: TGTGCCAGCGCAGCGGGAGCAGTCTCCTGGAATGAGCAGTTCTTC.

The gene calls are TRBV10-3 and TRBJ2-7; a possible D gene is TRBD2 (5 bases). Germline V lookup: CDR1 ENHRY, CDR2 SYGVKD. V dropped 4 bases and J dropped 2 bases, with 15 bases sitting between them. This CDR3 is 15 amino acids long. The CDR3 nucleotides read TGTGCCATCAGTGTTAGGACCTCCGGGGCCTACGAGCAGTACTTC. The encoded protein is CAISVRTSGAYEQYF.

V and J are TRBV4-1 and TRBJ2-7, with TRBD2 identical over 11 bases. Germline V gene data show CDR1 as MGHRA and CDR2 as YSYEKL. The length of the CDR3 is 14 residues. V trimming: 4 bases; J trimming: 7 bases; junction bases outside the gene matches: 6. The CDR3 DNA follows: TGCGCCAGCAGCCGGTTGGGACTAGCGGAAGAGCAGTACTTC. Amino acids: CASSRLGLAEEQYF.

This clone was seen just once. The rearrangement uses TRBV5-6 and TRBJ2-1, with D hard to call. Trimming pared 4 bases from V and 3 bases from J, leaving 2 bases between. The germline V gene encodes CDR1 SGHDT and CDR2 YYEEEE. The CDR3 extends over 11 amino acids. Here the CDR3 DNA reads TGTGCCAGCAGCCACTACAATGAGCAGTTCTTC. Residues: CASSHYNEQFF.

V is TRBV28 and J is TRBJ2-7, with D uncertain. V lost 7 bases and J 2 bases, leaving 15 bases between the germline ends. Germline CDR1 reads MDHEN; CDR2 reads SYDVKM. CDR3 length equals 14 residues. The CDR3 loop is CASTPIHSTYEQYF. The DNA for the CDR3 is TGTGCCAGCACCCCGATACACAGTACCTACGAGCAGTACTTC.

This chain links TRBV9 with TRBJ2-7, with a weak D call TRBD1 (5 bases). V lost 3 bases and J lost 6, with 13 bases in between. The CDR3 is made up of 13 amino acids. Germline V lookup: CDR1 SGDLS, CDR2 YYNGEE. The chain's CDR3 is CASSATSRGEQYF. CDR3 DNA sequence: TGTGCCAGCAGCGCCACTTCTAGGGGCGAGCAGTACTTC.

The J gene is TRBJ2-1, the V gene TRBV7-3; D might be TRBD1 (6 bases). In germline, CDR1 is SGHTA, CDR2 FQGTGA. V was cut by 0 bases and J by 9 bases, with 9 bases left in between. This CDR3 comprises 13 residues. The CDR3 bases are TGTGCCAGCAGCTTAACGGGCAGGGGTGAGCAGTTCTTC. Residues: CASSLTGRGEQFF.

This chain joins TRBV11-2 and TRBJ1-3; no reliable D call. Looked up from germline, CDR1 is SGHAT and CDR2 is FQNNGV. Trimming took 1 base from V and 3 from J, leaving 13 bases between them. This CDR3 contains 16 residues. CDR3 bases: TGTGCCAGCAGCTTAGTGTCGGCGGGTGTTGGAAACACCATATATTTT. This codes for CASSLVSAGVGNTIYF.

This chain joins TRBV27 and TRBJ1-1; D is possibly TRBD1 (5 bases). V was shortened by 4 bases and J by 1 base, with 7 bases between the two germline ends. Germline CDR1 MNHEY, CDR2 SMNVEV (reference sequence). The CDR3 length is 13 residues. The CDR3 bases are TGTGCCAGCAGTTACCAGGGGAACACTGAAGCTTTCTTT. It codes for CASSYQGNTEAFF.

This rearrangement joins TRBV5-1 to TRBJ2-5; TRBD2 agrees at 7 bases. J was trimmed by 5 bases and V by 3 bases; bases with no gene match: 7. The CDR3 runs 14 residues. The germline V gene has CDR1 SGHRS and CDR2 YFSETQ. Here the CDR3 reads CASSSAGVEETQYF. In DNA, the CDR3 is TGCGCCAGCAGCTCTGCGGGGGTTGAGGAGACCCAGTACTTC. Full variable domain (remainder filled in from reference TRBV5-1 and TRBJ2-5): KAGVTQTPRYLIKTRGQQVTLSCSPISGHRSVSWYQQTPGQGLQFLFEYFSETQRNKGNFPGRFSGRQFSNSRSEMNVSTLELGDSALYLCASSSAGVEETQYFGPGTRLLVL.

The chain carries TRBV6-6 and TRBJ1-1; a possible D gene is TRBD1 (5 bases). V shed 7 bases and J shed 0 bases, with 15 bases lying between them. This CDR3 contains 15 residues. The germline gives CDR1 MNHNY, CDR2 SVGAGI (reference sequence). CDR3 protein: CASTIGGRVNTEAFF. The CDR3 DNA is TGTGCCAGCACCATTGGGGGGAGGGTGAACACTGAAGCTTTCTTT.

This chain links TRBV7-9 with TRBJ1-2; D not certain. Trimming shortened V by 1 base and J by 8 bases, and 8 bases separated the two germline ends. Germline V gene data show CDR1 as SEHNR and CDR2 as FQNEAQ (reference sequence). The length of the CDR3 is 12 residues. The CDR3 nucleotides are TGTGCCAGCAGCTTAGATCAGAGGGGCTACACCTTC. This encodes CASSLDQRGYTF.

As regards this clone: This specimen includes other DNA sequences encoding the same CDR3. CDR3: CASSMPGQGAYEQYF. Here the CDR3 DNA reads TGTGCCAGTAGTATGCCGGGACAGGGAGCCTACGAGCAGTACTTC. The chain carries TRBV19 and TRBJ2-7; 9 nucleotides align to TRBD1. Germline assignment: CDR1 LNHDA and CDR2 SQIVND (reference sequence). V gave up 3 bases and J gave up 2 bases; unmatched junction bases: 5. This CDR3 comprises 15 residues.

CDR3 amino acids: CAWSVQVHTGELFF. DNA for the CDR3: TGTGCCTGGAGTGTACAGGTACACACCGGGGAGCTGTTTTTT. The chain joins TRBV30 to TRBJ2-2; weak D call: TRBD1 (5 bases). Germline V gene lookup returns CDR1 GTSNPN and CDR2 SVGIG (reference sequence). V lost 0 bases to trimming and J lost 3 bases, with 8 bases between them. The CDR3 is 14 residues long.

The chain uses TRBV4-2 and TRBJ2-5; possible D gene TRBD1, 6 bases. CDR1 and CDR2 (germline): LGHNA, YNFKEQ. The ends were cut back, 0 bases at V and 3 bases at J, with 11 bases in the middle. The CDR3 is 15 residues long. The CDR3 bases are TGTGCCAGCAGCCAAGAGGGGGCCAGAGAAGAGACCCAGTACTTC. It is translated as CASSQEGAREETQYF.

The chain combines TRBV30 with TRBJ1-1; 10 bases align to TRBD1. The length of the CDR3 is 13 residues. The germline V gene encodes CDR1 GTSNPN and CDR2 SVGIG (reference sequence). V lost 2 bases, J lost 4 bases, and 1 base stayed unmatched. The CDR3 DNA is TGTGCCTGGAGTTGGACAGGGGGCACTGAAGCTTTCTTT. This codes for CAWSWTGGTEAFF.

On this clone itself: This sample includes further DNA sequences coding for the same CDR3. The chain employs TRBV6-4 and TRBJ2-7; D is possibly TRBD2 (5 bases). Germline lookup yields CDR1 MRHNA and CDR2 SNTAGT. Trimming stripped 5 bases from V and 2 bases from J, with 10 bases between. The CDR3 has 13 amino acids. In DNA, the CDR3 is TGTGCCAGCAGTTCGGGGTCCCCCTACGAGCAGTACTTC. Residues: CASSSGSPYEQYF.